The 31 T cell receptor beta chains reported below all come from one sample, sequenced in a study of identical twins. TCRdb processed the 5' RACE reads anew with MiXCR; each CDR3 protein has one entry. The sample yields around 680,000 distinct CDR3 sequences, 8.6% seen once. The same data also went into a second study, on yellow fever vaccine responses in identical twins.

The sequenced sample was PBMCs. The receptors here all came from a woman aged 18-35 years in good health.

The rearrangement joins TRBV15 to TRBJ2-5; TRBD1 matches 7 bases. The CDR3 length is 13 residues. V lost 3 bases to trimming and J lost 2 bases; unmatched junction nucleotides: 0. Germline-derived CDR1 and CDR2 are LNHNV and YYDKDF (reference sequence). CDR3 bases: TGTGCCACCAGCAGGGGACAGCAAGAGACCCAGTACTTC. Translated: CATSRGQQETQYF.

This clonotype was counted only a few times. This sequence joins TRBV27 and TRBJ1-6; D is possibly TRBD1 (5 bases). V was clipped by 6 bases and J by 6 bases, with 21 bases between them. Germline CDR1 and CDR2: MNHEY and SMNVEV (reference sequence). This CDR3 comprises 17 residues. Here the CDR3 DNA reads TGTGCCAGCAGCGAGAAAGGGGTCAGGGTTCCTAATTCACCCCTCCACTTT. Its protein is CASSEKGVRVPNSPLHF.

The V call is TRBV5-1, the J call TRBJ2-3, with 11 bases fitting TRBD2. The CDR3 has 16 residues. V gave up 4 bases and J gave up 1 base; unmatched junction bases: 5. Germline assignment: CDR1 SGHRS and CDR2 YFSETQ. The CDR3 region has the DNA TGCGCCAGCAGCCCAAAGACTAGCGGGGGCACAGATACGCAGTATTTT. Its protein product is CASSPKTSGGTDTQYF.

In its sample, this clonotype was seen many times. The chain couples TRBV15 to TRBJ2-2; D not certain. The CDR3 loop spans 15 amino acids. V lost 1 base and J lost 5, with 11 bases in between. Germline CDR1 reads LNHNV; CDR2 reads YYDKDF (reference sequence). The CDR3 spells CATSRARQLTGELFF. CDR3 coding DNA: TGTGCCACCAGCAGAGCTCGGCAGTTGACCGGGGAGCTGTTTTTT.

This chain links TRBV20-1 with TRBJ2-4; 10 bases map to TRBD2. The length of the CDR3 is 17 residues. V gave up 0 bases and J gave up 7 bases; unmatched junction bases: 12. CDR1 is DFQATT and CDR2 is SNEGSKA in the germline V gene (reference sequence). The CDR3, as DNA: TGCAGTGCTAGAGATCAGGGACTAGCGTACGTCGGTAACATTCAGTACTTC. As protein: CSARDQGLAYVGNIQYF.

This clonotype was observed a handful of times. The genes are TRBV15 and TRBJ2-3; 8 positions agree with TRBD1. This CDR3 comprises 18 residues. The junction had 10 bases not matched to a gene; V was cut back by 0 bases and J by 2 bases. CDR1 LNHNV and CDR2 YYDKDF come from the germline V gene (reference sequence). The CDR3 loop reads CATSRDVAGTGLTDTQYF. The CDR3 DNA follows: TGTGCCACCAGCAGAGATGTGGCCGGGACAGGACTCACAGATACGCAGTATTTT.

The CDR3 is CASSVVVGTSYNEQFF. Here the CDR3 DNA reads TGTGCCAGCAGCGTCGTTGTGGGTACCTCCTACAATGAGCAGTTCTTC. The rearrangement joins TRBV9 to TRBJ2-1; no clear D. Germline CDR1 and CDR2: SGDLS and YYNGEE. The V and J ends lost 2 bases and 0 bases respectively, with 12 bases between them. The CDR3 is 16 residues long.

This clonotype was counted a few times. This chain joins TRBV3-1 and TRBJ1-6; 8 positions match TRBD1. The germline V gene encodes CDR1 LGHDT and CDR2 YNNKEL (reference sequence). This CDR3 has 16 amino acids. J was trimmed by 10 bases and V by 0 bases; bases with no gene match: 8. The CDR3 spells CASSQDFPGGGSPLHF. The CDR3 DNA reads TGTGCCAGCAGCCAAGATTTTCCAGGGGGCGGGTCACCCCTCCACTTT.

The V call is TRBV7-9, the J call TRBJ2-5; D call uncertain. The V end was cut by 2 bases, the J end by 5 bases, with 15 bases between. This CDR3 has 15 amino acids. Germline-derived CDR1 and CDR2 are SEHNR and FQNEAQ (reference sequence). The DNA for the CDR3 is TGTGCCAGCAGCTTATTCCTCCCCCGGGTGGAGACCCAGTACTTC. Protein sequence: CASSLFLPRVETQYF.

This chain joins TRBV7-2 and TRBJ2-4; 8 bases are a match to TRBD2. Germline CDR1 reads SGHTA; CDR2 reads FQGNSA. The CDR3 extends over 14 amino acids. V lost 5 bases to trimming and J lost 5 bases; unmatched junction nucleotides: 5. The CDR3 region is CASSVTSGENIQYF. The CDR3 region has the DNA TGTGCCAGCAGCGTAACTAGCGGCGAAAACATTCAGTACTTC.

The gene calls are TRBV18 and TRBJ2-1; TRBD2 matches 9 bases. CDR1 and CDR2 from the germline V gene are KGHSH and LQKENI. V lost 6 bases, J lost 8 bases, and 8 bases stayed unmatched. The CDR3 has 14 amino acids. The CDR3 reads CASSLTSGVDEQFF. CDR3 bases: TGTGCCAGCTCGCTGACTAGCGGTGTCGATGAGCAGTTCTTC. The full variable domain, in which reference TRBV18 and TRBJ2-1 provide the parts outside the CDR3, is NAGVMQNPRHLVRRRGQEARLRCSPMKGHSHVYWYRQLPEEGLKFMVYLQKENIIDESGMPKERFSAEFPKEGPSILRIQQVVRGDSAAYFCASSLTSGVDEQFFGPGTRLTVL.

This clonotype has just a few counts. The V and J genes are TRBV28 and TRBJ1-1; D is uncertain. The CDR3 loop spans 14 amino acids. Germline V gene lookup returns CDR1 MDHEN and CDR2 SYDVKM. V was clipped by 6 bases and J by 8 bases, with 19 bases between them. CDR3 sequence: CASSLVLGISEAFF. Here the CDR3 DNA reads TGTGCCAGCAGCTTGGTCTTAGGAATATCAGAAGCTTTCTTT.

This clonotype was observed at least ten times. The genes are TRBV4-3 and TRBJ2-1, with TRBD2 matching 14 bases. Germline-derived CDR1 and CDR2 are LGHNA and YSLEER. This CDR3 comprises 19 residues. Trimming cost V 5 bases and J 0 bases; bases outside gene matches: 9. DNA of the CDR3: TGCGCCAGCAGCTCCGGGGGACTAGCGGGAGTGAACTCCTACAATGAGCAGTTCTTC. Translation: CASSSGGLAGVNSYNEQFF.

This clonotype has more than one count but fewer than ten. The V call is TRBV19, the J call TRBJ2-5, with 7 bases matching TRBD1. The CDR3 covers 13 residues. The J segment lost 4 bases and the V segment lost 10 bases, leaving 9 bases of the junction unmatched. From germline, CDR1 is LNHDA and CDR2 SQIVND (reference sequence). CDR3 DNA sequence: TGTGCCACCAAGTGGACAGGTACAGAGACCCAGTACTTC. Encoded protein: CATKWTGTETQYF.

This clonotype was seen at least ten times. V is TRBV4-3 and J is TRBJ1-1; D uncertain. CDR1 LGHNA and CDR2 YSLEER come from the germline V gene. Trimming cost V 1 base and J 4 bases, with 10 bases left between them. The CDR3 has 14 residues. This CDR3 reads CASSQAWESTEAFF. As DNA, the CDR3 is TGCGCCAGCAGCCAAGCGTGGGAGAGCACTGAAGCTTTCTTT.

The chain recombines TRBV15 with TRBJ2-5, with D possibly being TRBD1 (5 bases). V was trimmed by 6 bases and J by 5 bases, leaving 16 bases between them. The germline gives CDR1 LNHNV, CDR2 YYDKDF (reference sequence). This CDR3 comprises 14 residues. The CDR3 region is CATRAELGQETQYF. CDR3 nucleotides: TGTGCCACCAGGGCAGAGTTGGGGCAGGAGACCCAGTACTTC.

This clonotype was seen more than once but under ten times. CDR3 protein: CSAQKGTDVYTF. CDR3 nucleotide sequence: TGCAGTGCTCAAAAAGGGACCGACGTCTACACCTTC. The rearrangement uses TRBV20-1 and TRBJ1-2, with D possibly matching TRBD1 (5 bases). CDR1 and CDR2 from the germline V gene are DFQATT and SNEGSKA (reference sequence). V was clipped by 5 bases and J by 10 bases, with 17 bases between them. The CDR3 extends over 12 amino acids.

The chain couples TRBV5-1 to TRBJ2-5; 7 bases map to TRBD1. Unmatched junction bases numbered 2, after V lost 2 bases and J lost 1 base. The CDR3 contains 14 residues. Germline V gene sequence: CDR1 SGHRS, CDR2 YFSETQ. CDR3 DNA: TGCGCCAGCAGCTTCCGGGACAGCCAAGAGACCCAGTACTTC. Its protein is CASSFRDSQETQYF.

V and J are TRBV18 and TRBJ2-7; a possible D gene is TRBD2 (5 bases). V gave up 1 base and J gave up 0 bases, with 13 bases separating them. Germline CDR1 is KGHSH and CDR2 is LQKENI. This CDR3 comprises 16 residues. The chain's CDR3 is CASSPLPGIGSYEQYF. CDR3 nucleotides: TGTGCCAGCTCACCACTGCCCGGGATAGGCTCCTACGAGCAGTACTTC. The full variable domain, with the rest looked up from reference TRBV18 and TRBJ2-7, is NAGVMQNPRHLVRRRGQEARLRCSPMKGHSHVYWYRQLPEEGLKFMVYLQKENIIDESGMPKERFSAEFPKEGPSILRIQQVVRGDSAAYFCASSPLPGIGSYEQYFGPGTRLTVT.

The rearrangement joins TRBV2 to TRBJ2-7; 9 bases are a match to TRBD1. J lost 5 bases, V lost 2 bases, and 7 bases had no gene match. CDR3 length equals 15 residues. CDR1 and CDR2 from the germline V gene are SNHLY and FYNNEI. The CDR3, as DNA: TGTGCCAGCAGTGAATTGGGACAGGGTCTGGACGAGCAGTACTTC. Its translation is CASSELGQGLDEQYF.

In this sample, this clonotype turned up a few times. This chain joins TRBV7-2 and TRBJ2-5; 9 bases match TRBD1. CDR3 length equals 14 residues. Losses at the gene ends were 3 bases for V and 3 bases for J; bases not matched to a gene: 2. The germline V gene encodes CDR1 SGHTA and CDR2 FQGNSA. The CDR3 coding sequence is TGTGCCAGCAGCTTCGACAGGGGGAAAGAGACCCAGTACTTC. This codes for CASSFDRGKETQYF.

The chain links TRBV3-1 to TRBJ2-3; TRBD2 agrees at 13 bases. The CDR3 totals 19 residues. Looked up from germline, CDR1 is LGHDT and CDR2 is YNNKEL (reference sequence). J was trimmed by 0 bases and V by 11 bases; bases with no gene match: 17. The CDR3 DNA sequence: TGTGCCTTCAGCCACCTCGGGACTAGCGGGGAGACTAGCACAGATACGCAGTATTTT. Encoded protein: CAFSHLGTSGETSTDTQYF.

This clonotype was counted between two and nine times. The V call is TRBV7-6, the J call TRBJ1-4, with 9 bases fitting TRBD1. The CDR3 sequence is 16 residues long. Germline V gene sequence: CDR1 SGHVS, CDR2 FNYEAQ. Losses at the gene ends were 5 bases for V and 6 bases for J; bases not matched to a gene: 10. CDR3 coding DNA: TGTGCCAGCAGCCCAACCTGGGACAGGGATTATGAAAAACTGTTTTTT. Translation: CASSPTWDRDYEKLFF.

V is TRBV25-1 and J is TRBJ2-7, with 12 bases lining up with TRBD1. Germline lookup yields CDR1 MGHDK and CDR2 SYGVNS. This CDR3 has 17 amino acids. V lost 3 bases to trimming and J lost 6 bases; unmatched junction nucleotides: 12. For the CDR3, the DNA is TGTGCCAGCAGTGATCACTACTCCGGGACAGGGGGCCTCGAGCAGTACTTC. Translation gives CASSDHYSGTGGLEQYF.

There are a few counts of this clonotype. This chain connects TRBV5-1 to TRBJ2-7; D might be TRBD2 (5 bases). From germline, CDR1 is SGHRS and CDR2 YFSETQ. The CDR3 runs 15 residues. The V and J ends lost 2 bases and 5 bases respectively, with 17 bases between them. CDR3 sequence reads: CASSFRRPFQDEQYF. CDR3 bases: TGCGCCAGCAGCTTCCGGAGGCCTTTTCAGGACGAGCAGTACTTC.

This clonotype was seen a handful of times. V gene TRBV6-1 combines with J gene TRBJ2-3, with TRBD2 identical over 11 bases. This CDR3 contains 15 residues. Per the germline V gene, CDR1 is MNHNS and CDR2 is SASEGT. V dropped 7 bases and J dropped 2; count of bases not matched to a gene: 5. CDR3 DNA: TGTGCCAGCACGCCTAGCGGGGGGATCACAGATACGCAGTATTTT. It is translated as CASTPSGGITDTQYF.

With respect to this clonotype: Just one base apart from a much larger clone, this may be a read error. The chain couples TRBV5-1 to TRBJ2-1, with TRBD1 matching over 9 bases. The CDR3 runs 15 residues. The germline CDR1 and CDR2 sequences are SGHRS and YFSETQ. The DNA of the CDR3 is TGCGCCAGCAGCTTCGGGGACAGGGCGGTGAATGACCAGTTCTTC. Amino acid sequence: CASSFGDRAVNDQFF.

This clonotype was counted only a few times. V gene TRBV3-1 combines with J gene TRBJ2-7; TRBD2 agrees at 9 bases. The V gene's germline CDR1 is LGHDT and CDR2 YNNKEL (reference sequence). This CDR3 comprises 15 residues. Trimming took 3 bases from V and 5 from J; bases not matched to a gene: 8. The CDR3, as DNA: TGTGCCAGCAGCCAGGCGCTAGCGGGATTCCACGAGCAGTACTTC. It encodes CASSQALAGFHEQYF.

V usage is TRBV12-3 or TRBV12-4 and J usage is TRBJ2-6, with D possibly TRBD2 on 5 matching bases. The CDR3 runs 16 residues. V lost 6 bases, J lost 1 base, and 13 bases lay in between. The CDR3, as DNA: TGTGCCAGCAGGGCGGCCCGGGGTTCTGGGGCCAACGTCCTGACTTTC. It is translated as CASRAARGSGANVLTF.

This clonotype was counted between two and nine times. The chain couples TRBV7-2 to TRBJ2-1, with 10 bases lining up with TRBD2. J gave up 0 bases and V 2 bases, and 7 bases lay outside the gene matches. This CDR3 is built from 18 residues. Germline V gene sequence: CDR1 SGHTA, CDR2 FQGNSA. The CDR3 DNA reads TGTGCCAGCAGCTTACCGGTAGCGGGAGGAAGCTCCTACAATGAGCAGTTCTTC. This translates into CASSLPVAGGSSYNEQFF.

This clonotype was detected only a few times. The chain uses TRBV20-1 and TRBJ1-6, with a weak D call TRBD1 (6 bases). The CDR3 has 15 amino acids. Looked up from germline, CDR1 is DFQATT and CDR2 is SNEGSKA (reference sequence). Trimming stripped 0 bases from V and 6 bases from J, with 12 bases between. CDR3 bases: TGCAGTGCTAGAGATCCACAGGGAGGTAATTCACCCCTCCACTTT. Residues: CSARDPQGGNSPLHF.